These 22 T cell receptor beta chains originate from one sample sequenced in a study of T cells in localized non-small cell lung cancer. Here immunoSEQ multiplex PCR was the method, and the copy in TCRdb shows in-frame clones only, minus some. The sample shows 1,500 to 2,000 clones, 19% of them seen only once. Material: normal lung tissue next to the tumor, obtained before any cancer treatment. All receptors derive from a female donor over 55 with stage I lung adenocarcinoma.

This rearrangement joins TRBV19 to TRBJ1-5; 10 bases line up with TRBD1. The trim removed 6 bases at V and 7 bases at J, leaving 12 bases unmatched. The germline gives CDR1 LNHDA, CDR2 SQIVND (reference sequence). This CDR3 is built from 16 residues. The CDR3 is CASSLPGQGFRQPQHF. CDR3 DNA sequence: TGTGCCAGTAGCCTACCGGGACAGGGGTTTAGGCAGCCCCAGCATTTT.

The gene calls are TRBV11-3 and TRBJ2-3, with 8 bases lining up with TRBD2. Germline trimming cut 3 bases from V and 2 bases from J; bases unmatched to any gene: 7. From germline, CDR1 is SGHNT and CDR2 YENEEA. The CDR3 length is 16 residues. CDR3 sequence (DNA): TGTGCCAGCAGCTTGTGGCTAGCGGGCAACACAGATACGCAGTATTTT. It specifies CASSLWLAGNTDTQYF.

CDR3 DNA: TGTGCCAGCAGCGAACGGGACAGGGAGCAGGAGACCCAGTACTTC. Translated, it gives CASSERDREQETQYF. V and J are TRBV6-8 and TRBJ2-5; 9 bases are shared with TRBD1. Germline V gene lookup returns CDR1 MNHGY and CDR2 SAAAGT. Trimming at V came to 6 bases and at J to 5 bases, leaving 10 bases not matched to a gene. This CDR3 contains 15 residues.

The J gene is TRBJ1-4, the V gene TRBV5-1, with 7 bases identical to TRBD1. CDR1 is SGHRS and CDR2 is YFSETQ in the germline V gene. The CDR3 consists of 17 residues. The trim removed 6 bases at V and 0 bases at J, leaving 11 bases unmatched. This CDR3 is CASTPRGRVATNEKLFF. The CDR3 region has the DNA TGCGCCAGCACCCCTAGGGGGCGAGTAGCAACTAATGAAAAACTGTTTTTT.

The chain recombines TRBV1 with TRBJ2-5; TRBD2, the table's D call, lacks a check against the DNA. TRBV1 is assigned pseudogene status. The CDR3 extends over 16 amino acids. CDR3 DNA sequence: TGCGCCAGCAGCCAGGGAGCGGGAGGGCCTCAAGAGACCCAGTACTTC. Translation gives CASSQGAGGPQETQYF.

The chain joins TRBV9 to TRBJ1-2; D is undetermined. The CDR3 spans 13 residues. Germline CDR1 and CDR2: SGDLS and YYNGEE. V was clipped by 4 bases and J by 3 bases, with 10 bases between them. CDR3 protein: CASSYLTDYGYTF. The CDR3 DNA is TGTGCCAGCAGCTACCTCACGGACTATGGCTACACCTTC.

Sample share makes this clone large. The V gene is TRBV11-3, the J gene TRBJ1-2, with a tentative D call TRBD1 (5 bases). Trimming cost V 3 bases and J 6 bases, with 17 bases left between them. In germline, CDR1 is SGHNT, CDR2 YENEEA. This CDR3 is built from 15 residues. The DNA of the CDR3 is TGTGCCAGCAGCTTGATGGCCACGATAGGGGATGGCTACACCTTC. It is translated as CASSLMATIGDGYTF.

This clone has just a few counts. The chain combines TRBV14 with TRBJ2-3; unclear D gene. The CDR3 extends over 13 amino acids. CDR1 SGHDN and CDR2 FVKESK come from the germline V gene. V lost 1 base, J lost 6 bases, and 8 bases lay in between. Here the CDR3 reads CASSQVLGDTQYF. CDR3 DNA sequence: TGTGCCAGCAGCCAAGTATTGGGGGATACGCAGTATTTT.

This chain connects TRBV6-7 to TRBJ2-2; weak D call: TRBD2 (5 bases). TRBV6-7 has ORF status, its function being uncertain. Trimming stripped 8 bases from V and 8 bases from J, with 9 bases between. There are 11 residues in the CDR3. For the CDR3, the DNA is TGTGCCAGCCGGAGGAATGGGGAGCTGTTTTTT. Its protein product is CASRRNGELFF.

This clone is medium-sized (0.01 to 0.1%) within its sample. The chain links TRBV11-3 to TRBJ2-1; 10 nucleotides line up with TRBD2. CDR3 length: 15 amino acids. The junction had 7 bases not matched to a gene; V was cut back by 3 bases and J by 8 bases. Germline CDR1 is SGHNT and CDR2 is YENEEA. The DNA of the CDR3 is TGTGCCAGCAGCTTGCTAGCGGGGGCCTGGGATGAGCAGTTCTTC. Its protein product is CASSLLAGAWDEQFF.

The table lists this clone with a few counts. This chain uses TRBV28 with TRBJ1-5, with 11 bases matching TRBD1. V trimming: 7 bases; J trimming: 2 bases; junction bases outside the gene matches: 10. CDR1 MDHEN and CDR2 SYDVKM come from the germline V gene. There are 17 residues in the CDR3. The CDR3 coding sequence is TGTGCCAGCACCTTCGGGACAGGGGGTTGGGGCAATCAGCCCCAGCATTTT. The encoded protein is CASTFGTGGWGNQPQHF.

This clone was seen more than once but under ten times. The V call is TRBV11-3, the J call TRBJ2-2; a possible D gene is TRBD2 (6 bases). Germline-derived CDR1 and CDR2 are SGHNT and YENEEA. V was cut by 4 bases and J by 2 bases, with 11 bases left in between. CDR3 size: 15 residues. The CDR3 reads CASSSWGVNTGELFF. The CDR3 nucleotides read TGTGCCAGCAGCTCCTGGGGGGTAAACACCGGGGAGCTGTTTTTT.

V usage is TRBV4-1 and J usage is TRBJ1-4; D call uncertain. The CDR3 has 15 residues. Trimming stripped 0 bases from V and 6 bases from J, with 11 bases between. Germline V gene sequence: CDR1 MGHRA, CDR2 YSYEKL. For the CDR3, the DNA is TGCGCCAGCAGCCAAGATCGGAGGGCCGATGAAAAACTGTTTTTT. It yields the protein CASSQDRRADEKLFF.

The sample holds a few counts of this clone. The chain uses TRBV9 and TRBJ2-7; 8 nucleotides agree with TRBD1. Germline V gives CDR1 SGDLS, CDR2 YYNGEE. The CDR3 spans 13 residues. The J segment lost 2 bases and the V segment lost 5 bases, leaving 3 bases of the junction unmatched. CDR3 region: CASSEGQAYEQYF. As DNA, the CDR3 is TGTGCCAGCAGTGAGGGACAGGCCTACGAGCAGTACTTC.

The chain couples TRBV9 to TRBJ1-4, with D hard to call. The CDR3 consists of 14 residues. V lost 0 bases, J lost 8 bases, and 11 bases lay in between. The V gene's germline CDR1 is SGDLS and CDR2 YYNGEE. The CDR3 loop is CASSVGFSGEKLFF. CDR3 coding DNA: TGTGCCAGCAGCGTAGGCTTCAGTGGGGAAAAACTGTTTTTT.

This clone has more than one count but fewer than ten. This chain uses TRBV28 with TRBJ1-1; D is unresolved. CDR3 length: 14 residues. The ends were cut back, 2 bases at V and 1 base at J, with 8 bases in the middle. The germline CDR1 and CDR2 sequences are MDHEN and SYDVKM. The CDR3 region is CASSLIGGNTEAFF. The CDR3 DNA follows: TGTGCCAGCAGTTTAATTGGAGGGAACACTGAAGCTTTCTTT.

The chain couples TRBV18 to TRBJ1-4; the D is unclear. V shed 0 bases and J shed 7 bases, with 6 bases lying between them. In germline, CDR1 is KGHSH, CDR2 LQKENI. This CDR3 comprises 13 residues. The DNA of the CDR3 is TGTGCCAGCTCACCACCCGCGGTTGAAAAACTGTTTTTT. It translates to CASSPPAVEKLFF.

This clone was picked up a small number of times. This sequence joins TRBV19 and TRBJ1-4; D gene unclear. The CDR3 spans 13 residues. The germline CDR1 and CDR2 sequences are LNHDA and SQIVND (reference sequence). V shed 3 bases and J shed 4 bases, with 6 bases lying between them. The CDR3 protein is CASSMIVNEKLFF. Written as DNA, the CDR3 is TGTGCCAGTAGTATGATAGTTAATGAAAAACTGTTTTTT.

The chain couples TRBV11-3 to TRBJ2-7, with D unclear. Trimming cost V 5 bases and J 9 bases, with 20 bases left between them. Germline loops: CDR1 SGHNT, CDR2 YENEEA. The CDR3 is made up of 14 amino acids. The CDR3 region is CASSPVRTANVQYF. The CDR3 coding sequence is TGTGCCAGCAGCCCGGTCCGGACCGCAAATGTGCAGTACTTC.

This chain joins TRBV29-1 and TRBJ2-3; 7 bases match TRBD1. Trimming removed 7 bases from V and 2 bases from J; junction bases left unmatched: 9. Germline V gene lookup returns CDR1 SQVTM and CDR2 ANQGSEA. CDR3 size: 14 residues. The CDR3 sequence is CSATLDRNTDTQYF. The CDR3 DNA sequence: TGCAGCGCCACCTTGGACAGGAACACAGATACGCAGTATTTT.

By share of the sample, this clone is large (0.1 to 1%). The chain joins TRBV9 to TRBJ2-3; TRBD1 matches 8 bases. CDR3 length: 15 amino acids. Germline CDR1 is SGDLS and CDR2 is YYNGEE. V lost 3 bases to trimming and J lost 5 bases; unmatched junction nucleotides: 8. CDR3 sequence reads: CASSGAGGLEDTQYF. The CDR3 DNA is TGTGCCAGCAGCGGAGCAGGGGGCCTTGAAGATACGCAGTATTTT.

In DNA, the CDR3 is TGCGCCAGCAGCTTGAAAATTAGCCAATCACAAGAGACCCAGTACTTC. This translates into CASSLKISQSQETQYF. The J gene is TRBJ2-5, the V gene TRBV5-1; D remains unclear. The CDR3 sequence is 16 residues long. Germline V CDR1 and CDR2: SGHRS, YFSETQ. V was clipped by 1 base and J by 2 bases, with 15 bases between them.